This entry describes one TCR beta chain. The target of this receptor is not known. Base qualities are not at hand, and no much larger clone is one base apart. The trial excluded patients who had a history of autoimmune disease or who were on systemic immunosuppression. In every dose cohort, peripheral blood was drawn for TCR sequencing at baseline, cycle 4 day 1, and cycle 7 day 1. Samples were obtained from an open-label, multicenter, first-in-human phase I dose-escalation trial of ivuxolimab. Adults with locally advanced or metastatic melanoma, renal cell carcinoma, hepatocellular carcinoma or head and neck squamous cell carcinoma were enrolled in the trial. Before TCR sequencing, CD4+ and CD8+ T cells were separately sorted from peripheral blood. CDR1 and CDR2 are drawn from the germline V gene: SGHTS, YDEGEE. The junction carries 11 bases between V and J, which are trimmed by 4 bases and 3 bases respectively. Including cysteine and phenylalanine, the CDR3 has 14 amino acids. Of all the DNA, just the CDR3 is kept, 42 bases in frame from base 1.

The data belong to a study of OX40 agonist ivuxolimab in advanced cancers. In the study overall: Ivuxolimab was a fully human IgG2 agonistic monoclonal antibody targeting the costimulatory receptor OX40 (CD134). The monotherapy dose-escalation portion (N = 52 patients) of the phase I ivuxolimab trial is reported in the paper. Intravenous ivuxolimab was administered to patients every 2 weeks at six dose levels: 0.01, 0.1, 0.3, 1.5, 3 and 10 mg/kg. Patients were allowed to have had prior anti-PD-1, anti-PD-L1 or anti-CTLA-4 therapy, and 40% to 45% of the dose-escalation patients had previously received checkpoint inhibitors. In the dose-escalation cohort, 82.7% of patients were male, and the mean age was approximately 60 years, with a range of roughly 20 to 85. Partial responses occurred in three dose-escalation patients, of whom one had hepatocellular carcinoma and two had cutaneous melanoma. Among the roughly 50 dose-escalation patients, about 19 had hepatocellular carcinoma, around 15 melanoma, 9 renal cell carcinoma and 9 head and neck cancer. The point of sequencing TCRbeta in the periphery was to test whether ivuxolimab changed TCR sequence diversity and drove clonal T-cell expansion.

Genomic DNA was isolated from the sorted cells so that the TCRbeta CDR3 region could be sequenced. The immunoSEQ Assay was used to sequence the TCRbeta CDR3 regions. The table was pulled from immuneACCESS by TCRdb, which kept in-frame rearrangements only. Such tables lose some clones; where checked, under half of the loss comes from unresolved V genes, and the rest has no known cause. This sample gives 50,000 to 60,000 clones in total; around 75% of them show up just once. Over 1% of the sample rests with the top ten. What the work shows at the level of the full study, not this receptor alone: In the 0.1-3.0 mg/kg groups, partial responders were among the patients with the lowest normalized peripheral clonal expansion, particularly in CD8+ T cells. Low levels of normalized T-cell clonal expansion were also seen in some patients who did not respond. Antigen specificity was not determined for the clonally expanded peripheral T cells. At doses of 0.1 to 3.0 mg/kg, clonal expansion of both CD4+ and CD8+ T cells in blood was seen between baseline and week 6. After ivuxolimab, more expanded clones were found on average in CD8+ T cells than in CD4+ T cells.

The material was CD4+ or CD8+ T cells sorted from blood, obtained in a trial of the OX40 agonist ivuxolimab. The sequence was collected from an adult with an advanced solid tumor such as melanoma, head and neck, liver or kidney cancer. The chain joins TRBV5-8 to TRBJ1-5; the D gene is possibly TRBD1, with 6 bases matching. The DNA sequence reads TGTGCCAGCAGCCCTGGACAGCTCAATCAGCCCCAGCATTTT. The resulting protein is CASSPGQLNQPQHF. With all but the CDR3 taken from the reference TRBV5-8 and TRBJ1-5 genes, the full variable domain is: EAGVTQSPTHLIKTRGQQATLRCSPISGHTSVYWYQQALGLGLQFLLWYDEGEERNRGNFPPRFSGRQFPNYSSELNVNALELEDSALYLCASSPGQLNQPQHFGDGTRLSIL.